Presented here are 3 T cell receptor beta chains from one specimen sequenced in a study of blood T cells in healthy people across ages. A second PCR, run for roughly 7 to 11 cycles, used a sample-barcoded 5' primer plus a J-beta primer mix. From the 5' RACE reads, TCRdb called clonotypes with MiXCR, one entry per CDR3 protein. Of about 1.4 million distinct CDR3 sequences in the sample, roughly 60% are singletons; the top ten hold 6.5% to 8%. Input material: blood. The receptors come from a young man in good health.

The rearrangement joins TRBV3-1 to TRBJ1-1; no clear D. V lost 4 bases and J 5 bases, leaving 11 bases between the germline ends. This CDR3 is 13 amino acids long. Germline CDR1 is LGHDT and CDR2 is YNNKEL (reference sequence). CDR3 region: CASSLLMETEAFF. In DNA form, the CDR3 reads TGTGCCAGCAGCCTCCTGATGGAGACTGAAGCTTTCTTT.

This clonotype came up a few times. The rearrangement joins TRBV7-7 to TRBJ1-1, with unresolved D. Per germline, CDR1 SSHAT and CDR2 FNYEAQ (reference sequence). The CDR3 has 13 residues. Trimming cost V 1 base and J 1 base, with 4 bases left between them. This CDR3 reads CASSLDENTEAFF. The CDR3 DNA reads TGTGCCAGCAGCTTAGACGAGAACACTGAAGCTTTCTTT. Filled out from reference TRBV7-7 and TRBJ1-1, the complete variable domain reads GAGVSQSPRYKVTKRGQDVTLRCDPISSHATLYWYQQALGQGPEFLTYFNYEAQPDKSGLPSDRFSAERPEGSISTLTIQRTEQRDSAMYRCASSLDENTEAFFGQGTRLTVV.

This clonotype has a handful of counts. The DNA for the CDR3 is TGTGCCAGCAGTTCCGTGTCGGGGGGGCTCTACGAGCAGTACTTC. Its protein product is CASSSVSGGLYEQYF. The gene calls are TRBV28 and TRBJ2-7, with 8 bases matching TRBD2. The V gene's germline CDR1 is MDHEN and CDR2 SYDVKM. The CDR3 runs 15 residues. The trim removed 4 bases at V and 3 bases at J, leaving 8 bases unmatched.